This T cell receptor beta chain was captured in a study of CD8 T cell repertoires and HIV-1 epitope variants (TCRdb year 2020). Regarding the research as a whole: Twenty-five peptides representing autologous and known Gag and Nef epitope variants were each used to stimulate T cells in separate culture wells. The control conditions were a CMV, EBV and flu peptide pool, the Ebola AY9 epitope as a negative control, and a well with no peptide. The epitopes tested were three Gag epitope families plus Nef HW9 and YT9. T cells were enriched using the EasySep Human T Cell Enrichment Kit and were co-cultured with equal numbers of autologous T cell-negative cells serving as antigen-presenting cells. For 10 days the cultures were kept in IMDM with gentamicin, and on days 3 and 7 half of the media was changed with IL-2, IL-7 and IL-15 added. An aliquot of 1M T cells was set aside as an uncultured baseline condition, separate from the 83 T cell cultures. A total of around 84 T cell cultures were run, with each culture condition done in triplicate except for one peptide, which was done in duplicate.

The paper's findings and limits, for the study overall: The Nef KF9 family was recognized by five clonotypes and the HW9 family by one, and no responses to the TAALDMSHF plasma variant were observed. Only TCR beta chains were identified by the assay, and proliferation to antigen, not T cell function or cytokine profile, was indicated. Of the nine antigen-specific TCR beta clonotypes identified, five or six appeared cross-reactive for autologous or known escape epitope variants.

There are 12 amino acids in the CDR3, from cysteine to phenylalanine inclusive. Only CDR3 DNA remains: 36 bases, in frame from the first base. V loses 6 bases of germline sequence and J loses 7 bases, and the interval between the two ends is 9 bases. CDR1 and CDR2 are read off the germline V gene as MDHEN and SYDVKM. About this clone itself: Its antigen target is currently unknown. No quality values exist for individual bases; no much larger clone is one base distant.

Sequencing of TCR beta CDR3 regions was done on the immunoSEQ platform at survey depth. The QIAamp DNA micro kit was used to extract genomic DNA from every cultured and uncultured CD8+ T cell population. Concerning the study's data processing: Samples with under 5,000 productive reads were excluded, and this exclusion removed 5 of the 75 HIV peptide-stimulated cultures. A MANAFEST web app trimmed sequences to CDR3 and removed nonproductive sequences, CDR3s under 5 amino acids, and those not starting C or ending F/W. Clonotypes were classified as antigen-specific only if expansion was observed in at least 2 of 3 replicates versus the no-peptide control at FDR 0.01, only within one epitope family. Specific clonotypes also needed at least fivefold higher frequency than in wells stimulated with peptides from other epitope families. Sourced from immuneACCESS, this table was stored by TCRdb with only in-frame sequences that have V and J called. A share of the clones is absent; for the studies checked, an unresolved V gene accounts for under half, and the remainder has no known explanation. The V and J calls and the clone size are those of that table, but D and trimming were determined from the DNA. This sample comprises a few thousand clones, approximately 65% of them detected only once. The top ten constitute less than 40% of the sample.

The EasySep Human CD8+ T Cell Enrichment Kit was used on day 10 to isolate CD8+ T cells from every culture. What was sequenced was cultured CD8+ T cells derived from PBMCs. The TCR comes from a male donor with HIV. The chain was built from TRBV28 and TRBJ2-2, with the identity of the D gene unclear. In nucleotide form, the sequence is TGTGCCAGCAGGACGGACGGCGGGGAGCTGTTTTTT. It specifies CASRTDGGELFF. The full variable domain, with segments outside the CDR3 supplied by the reference TRBV28 and TRBJ2-2 proteins, appears as DVKVTQSSRYLVKRTGEKVFLECVQDMDHENMFWYRQDPGLGLRLIYFSYDVKMKEKGDIPEGYSVSREKKERFSLILESASTNQTSMYLCASRTDGGELFFGEGSRLTVL.